This entry lists 26 T cell receptor beta chains sequenced from one sample in a study of T cell responses to AZD1222 COVID-19 vaccine (dated by TCRdb to 2020 to 2023). Library prep was done by the immunoSEQ multiplex PCR assay. Held by TCRdb, this immuneACCESS table contains in-frame sequences only and omits some clones. Under half of the omission traces to an unresolved V gene where checked; the cause of the rest is unknown. The sample includes about 150,000 clones, with 91% observed a single time. About 1.5% of the sample belongs to the ten largest clones. The time point label of this sample denotes: baseline before first vaccination. Sequencing used peripheral blood, obtained on day 0 of AZD1222 vaccination. The source of these receptors is an adult in good health.

This chain uses TRBV2 with TRBJ1-2; D gene unclear. The V end lost 7 bases, the J end lost 5 bases, and 14 bases lay between the germline ends. The CDR3 is made up of 13 amino acids. The germline CDR1 and CDR2 sequences are SNHLY and FYNNEI. The CDR3: CASTGAEAYGYTF. CDR3 nucleotide sequence: TGTGCCAGCACCGGAGCGGAGGCTTATGGCTACACCTTC. The full variable domain, with the rest looked up from reference TRBV2 and TRBJ1-2, is EPEVTQTPSHQVTQMGQEVILRCVPISNHLYFYWYRQILGQKVEFLVSFYNNEISEKSEIFDDQFSVERPDGSNFTLKIRSTKLEDSAMYFCASTGAEAYGYTFGSGTRLTVV.

This clone has a handful of counts. J is TRBJ1-3 and V is TRBV5-1; no definite D call. Germline V gives CDR1 SGHRS, CDR2 YFSETQ. The germline V and J ends were trimmed by 6 bases and 1 base, with 8 bases remaining between them. CDR3 size: 13 residues. The CDR3 DNA follows: TGCGCCAGCACCAGTTCATCTGGAAACACCATATATTTT. This sequence encodes CASTSSSGNTIYF.

The rearrangement links TRBV7-9 to TRBJ1-5; D call uncertain. Germline V gives CDR1 SEHNR, CDR2 FQNEAQ (reference sequence). Trimming cost V 4 bases and J 5 bases, with 12 bases left between them. There are 14 residues in the CDR3. The CDR3 loop is CASSSNTPDQPQHF. The CDR3, as DNA: TGTGCCAGCAGCTCGAACACCCCAGATCAGCCCCAGCATTTT. Full variable domain (missing parts from reference TRBV7-9 and TRBJ1-5): DTGVSQNPRHKITKRGQNVTFRCDPISEHNRLYWYRQTLGQGPEFLTYFQNEAQLEKSRLLSDRFSAERPKGSFSTLEIQRTEQGDSAMYLCASSSNTPDQPQHFGDGTRLSIL.

The chain joins TRBV9 to TRBJ1-1, with D possibly being TRBD1 (5 bases). Germline V gene data show CDR1 as SGDLS and CDR2 as YYNGEE. V dropped 0 bases and J dropped 7 bases, with 13 bases sitting between them. The CDR3 consists of 14 residues. CDR3 residues: CASSVEQGLSEAFF. CDR3 coding DNA: TGTGCCAGCAGCGTAGAGCAGGGACTTAGTGAAGCTTTCTTT.

V and J are TRBV15 and TRBJ2-2; 9 bases map to TRBD1. V lost 3 bases, J lost 4 bases, and 3 bases stayed unmatched. This CDR3 comprises 15 residues. Germline V CDR1 and CDR2: LNHNV, YYDKDF (reference sequence). The CDR3 nucleotides are TGTGCCACCAGCAGGGGGACAGGGTCCACCGGGGAGCTGTTTTTT. Translated, it gives CATSRGTGSTGELFF.

This chain uses TRBV5-1 with TRBJ2-7, with D possibly being TRBD1 (5 bases). CDR3 length equals 12 residues. V was pared by 4 bases and J by 6 bases, with 11 bases between. The V gene's germline CDR1 is SGHRS and CDR2 YFSETQ. CDR3 bases: TGCGCCAGCAGCCTAGGGGTGGGCGAGCAGTACTTC. Translated: CASSLGVGEQYF.

Comment on this clone: Other DNA variants within this sample encode the same CDR3. Written as DNA, the CDR3 is TGTGCCAGCAGCTTAGGGTCCAGAGAGCAGTACTTC. It encodes CASSLGSREQYF. The genes are TRBV11-3 and TRBJ2-7; D not certain. This CDR3 comprises 12 residues. V was cut by 1 base and J by 7 bases, with 8 bases left in between. CDR1 and CDR2 from the germline V gene are SGHNT and YENEEA.

This sequence joins TRBV5-5 and TRBJ2-7; weak D call: TRBD1 (5 bases). Trimming pared 4 bases from V and 3 bases from J, leaving 17 bases between. Germline CDR1 SGHKS, CDR2 YYEKEE (reference sequence). The CDR3 has 15 amino acids. The CDR3 region has the DNA TGTGCCAGCAGCCCCCCGGACACGCCAGGCTACGAGCAGTACTTC. It is translated as CASSPPDTPGYEQYF.

The chain has TRBV12-3 or TRBV12-4 and TRBJ2-7; 7 bases fit TRBD1. The CDR3 runs to 13 residues. V dropped 6 bases and J dropped 6; count of bases not matched to a gene: 8. CDR3 protein: CASSRGQFGEQYF. The CDR3 DNA is TGTGCCAGCAGCCGGGGACAGTTTGGCGAGCAGTACTTC.

The rearrangement joins TRBV5-5 to TRBJ2-1, with 9 bases aligning to TRBD2. This CDR3 contains 15 residues. V lost 0 bases to trimming and J lost 9 bases; unmatched junction nucleotides: 7. Germline-derived CDR1 and CDR2 are SGHKS and YYEKEE (reference sequence). DNA of the CDR3: TGTGCCAGCAGCTTGGCCACTAGCGGGTCGGGTGAGCAGTTCTTC. This gives the protein CASSLATSGSGEQFF. The variable domain in full, completed from reference TRBV5-5 and TRBJ2-1, reads DAGVTQSPTHLIKTRGQQVTLRCSPISGHKSVSWYQQVLGQGPQFIFQYYEKEERGRGNFPDRFSARQFPNYSSELNVNALLLGDSALYLCASSLATSGSGEQFFGPGTRLTVL.

V usage is TRBV27 and J usage is TRBJ1-3; unclear D gene. V was shortened by 5 bases and J by 4 bases, with 9 bases between the two germline ends. Germline loops: CDR1 MNHEY, CDR2 SMNVEV (reference sequence). This CDR3 comprises 13 residues. In DNA form, the CDR3 reads TGTGCCAGCAGTCCGGACTTGGGAAACACCATATATTTT. Residues: CASSPDLGNTIYF.

The CDR3 loop reads CASSQLAAHPNIQYF. The DNA for the CDR3 is TGCGCCAGCAGCCAGCTAGCGGCCCACCCGAACATTCAGTACTTC. This chain joins TRBV5-1 and TRBJ2-4, with 7 positions matching TRBD2. The junction had 11 bases not matched to a gene; V was cut back by 4 bases and J by 7 bases. This CDR3 is 15 amino acids long. The germline gives CDR1 SGHRS, CDR2 YFSETQ.

J is TRBJ1-2 and V is TRBV2, with 9 bases aligning to TRBD1. Germline V gives CDR1 SNHLY, CDR2 FYNNEI. J was trimmed by 5 bases and V by 6 bases; bases with no gene match: 7. The CDR3 is 14 amino acids. CDR3 residues: CASRAGQGFYGYTF. CDR3 nucleotides: TGTGCCAGCAGAGCGGGACAGGGTTTTTATGGCTACACCTTC.

J is TRBJ2-6 and V is TRBV6-2 or TRBV6-3; D ambiguous. Trimming left V 5 bases short and J 4 bases short, with 12 bases between. The CDR3 extends over 15 amino acids. Germline V lookup: CDR1 MNHEY, CDR2 SVGEGT. CDR3 coding DNA: TGTGCCAGCAGTCCAAGGGCCCCCGGGGCCAACGTCCTGACTTTC. This encodes CASSPRAPGANVLTF.

The chain couples TRBV25-1 to TRBJ1-2; TRBD1 matches at 7 bases. V shed 4 bases and J 8 bases; nucleotides not matched to a gene: 19. Per germline, CDR1 MGHDK and CDR2 SYGVNS. The CDR3 length is 17 residues. The CDR3: CASSVGTILRQGGGYTF. As DNA, the CDR3 is TGTGCCAGCAGTGTCGGGACCATACTAAGACAGGGTGGCGGCTACACCTTC.

The chain uses TRBV27 and TRBJ2-7; no firm D call. The CDR3 is 14 residues long. The V gene lost 0 bases and the J gene lost 3 bases, with 9 bases spanning the gap. The germline gives CDR1 MNHEY, CDR2 SMNVEV (reference sequence). The CDR3 nucleotides are TGTGCCAGCAGTTTATCGCTATTTGGCTACGAGCAGTACTTC. This translates into CASSLSLFGYEQYF.

This clone was detected only once. This chain links TRBV4-3 with TRBJ1-1; tentative D call: TRBD1 (5 bases). The V gene's germline CDR1 is LGHNA and CDR2 YSLEER. V lost 0 bases and J lost 4, with 12 bases in between. The CDR3 is 15 amino acids. The CDR3 protein is CASSQDRWGSTEAFF. DNA for the CDR3: TGCGCCAGCAGCCAAGATCGCTGGGGGAGCACTGAAGCTTTCTTT.

This sequence joins TRBV9 and TRBJ1-2; 8 bases map to TRBD1. This CDR3 region has 16 residues. Germline-derived CDR1 and CDR2 are SGDLS and YYNGEE. J gave up 4 bases and V 0 bases, and 8 bases lay outside the gene matches. CDR3 amino acids: CASSVASAGGGYGYTF. In nucleotides, the CDR3 is TGTGCCAGCAGCGTAGCGTCCGCAGGGGGCGGCTATGGCTACACCTTC.

The V and J genes are TRBV7-9 and TRBJ2-7; D call uncertain. Germline V gene sequence: CDR1 SEHNR, CDR2 FQNEAQ (reference sequence). The CDR3 runs to 11 residues. V was cut by 3 bases and J by 7 bases, with 7 bases left in between. The CDR3 nucleotides are TGTGCCAGCAGCTTCGGTCGGGAGCAGTACTTC. This gives the protein CASSFGREQYF. Full variable domain (remainder filled in from reference TRBV7-9 and TRBJ2-7): DTGVSQNPRHKITKRGQNVTFRCDPISEHNRLYWYRQTLGQGPEFLTYFQNEAQLEKSRLLSDRFSAERPKGSFSTLEIQRTEQGDSAMYLCASSFGREQYFGPGTRLTVT.

As for this clone: It may be a read error: a sequence one base away is much more abundant. The chain recombines TRBV2 with TRBJ2-7; D not resolved. The V gene's germline CDR1 is SNHLY and CDR2 FYNNEI. The CDR3 consists of 11 residues. V was shortened by 3 bases and J by 0 bases, with 0 bases between the two germline ends. The CDR3 reads CASSDSYEQYF. The CDR3 DNA sequence: TGTGCCAGCAGTGACTCCTACGAGCAGTACTTC.

The rearrangement links TRBV6-1 to TRBJ2-3, with D unclear. V lost 2 bases and J lost 4, with 7 bases in between. Germline assignment: CDR1 MNHNS and CDR2 SASEGT. This CDR3 is built from 13 residues. CDR3 sequence: CASSEPPSDTQYF. In DNA, the CDR3 is TGTGCCAGCAGTGAACCGCCGTCAGATACGCAGTATTTT.

The V and J genes are TRBV20-1 and TRBJ1-4, with D perhaps TRBD1 (5 bases). Germline V gene lookup returns CDR1 DFQATT and CDR2 SNEGSKA (reference sequence). This CDR3 is 14 amino acids long. Between the trimmed V and J ends, which lost 7 bases and 3 bases, there was a span of 15 bases. This CDR3 reads CSVSDGGPNEKLFF. CDR3 in DNA: TGCAGTGTTAGTGATGGGGGACCTAATGAAAAACTGTTTTTT.

The chain combines TRBV7-9 with TRBJ1-2; no reliable D call. Germline CDR1 SEHNR, CDR2 FQNEAQ (reference sequence). The CDR3 is 15 amino acids. V dropped 5 bases and J dropped 3 bases, with 16 bases sitting between them. The CDR3 DNA reads as TGTGCCAGCAGCACTTCGGAGGGCGTTGACTATGGCTACACCTTC. It translates to CASSTSEGVDYGYTF.

The rearrangement links TRBV9 to TRBJ1-2; the D gene is possibly TRBD1 (5 bases). This CDR3 comprises 15 residues. The V gene's germline CDR1 is SGDLS and CDR2 YYNGEE. V dropped 0 bases and J dropped 8 bases, with 17 bases sitting between them. In nucleotides, the CDR3 is TGTGCCAGCAGCGTAGCAAGGGGTAGACGAGAAGGCTACACCTTC. As protein: CASSVARGRREGYTF.

The chain recombines TRBV4-3 with TRBJ1-2; D ambiguous. Germline CDR1 reads LGHNA; CDR2 reads YSLEER. The V and J ends lost 0 bases and 5 bases respectively, with 7 bases between them. The CDR3 is 13 amino acids. The CDR3 here is CASSQDVAYGYTF. CDR3 nucleotides: TGCGCCAGCAGCCAAGATGTTGCGTATGGCTACACCTTC.

The genes are TRBV7-2 and TRBJ1-5, with 10 nucleotides matching TRBD1. The trim removed 3 bases at V and 5 bases at J, leaving 4 bases unmatched. Looked up from germline, CDR1 is SGHTA and CDR2 is FQGNSA. This CDR3 has 15 residues. CDR3 nucleotides: TGTGCCAGCAGCTTGACCGGGACAGGGGATCAGCCCCAGCATTTT. As protein: CASSLTGTGDQPQHF.